This T cell receptor (beta chain) was profiled in a study of blood T cells in healthy people across ages. Study-level results: In these data, TCR beta diversity tracked strongly with naive T cell percentage.

Notes on this clonotype: The antigen remains undetermined.

A minimum of 7 million PBMCs was isolated per sample. Each sample provided at least 5 micrograms of extracted total RNA. The CDR3 consists of 15 residues. Between the trimmed V and J ends, which lost 5 bases and 4 bases, there was a span of 13 bases. Germline assignment: CDR1 KGHDR and CDR2 SFDVKD. PCR was performed a second time for about 7 to 11 cycles using a sample-barcoded 5' primer and a J-beta primer mix. Each CDR3 protein is one row after TCRdb ran MiXCR on the 5' RACE reads. The data show some 730,000 distinct CDR3 sequences, over 20% seen once. This TCR derives from a man between 65 and 79 years old in good health. The gene calls are TRBV24-1 and TRBJ1-4, with D perhaps TRBD1 (5 bases). The source material was blood. The CDR3: CATSAGAGYNEKLFF. Written as DNA, the CDR3 is TGTGCCACCAGTGCCGGGGCAGGGTATAATGAAAAACTGTTTTTT.